Listed below are T cell receptor beta chains from one sample, sequenced in a study of shared clonotypes between healthy human individuals. Data came from immunoSEQ multiplex PCR; TCRdb stores just in-frame clones and leaves some out. The sample consists of roughly 1 million clones, more than 60% of them appearing once. The sample taken for sequencing was memory CD4+ T cells sorted from blood. The receptors stem from a man between 18 and 35 years old in good health. Each CDR3 is given with its conserved first and last residue. The D gene is left open where the match is weak. Not all rows give a size; the values are once, few, many and, for expanded clones, a class.

d_call,clone_size,v_call,j_call,cdr3_nt,cdr3_aa
NA,NA,TRBV9,TRBJ2-1,TGTGCCAGCAGCGTAGGGGATCGCTCCTACAATGAGCAGTTCTTC,CASSVGDRSYNEQFF
NA,many,TRBV2,TRBJ1-6,TGTGCCAGTTCCCAGCCCTTGGATTCCTCACCCCTCCACTTT,CASSQPLDSSPLHF
NA,NA,TRBV7-2,TRBJ1-1,TGTGCCAGCAGCTTGCCTACTGGGGTAGGTACTGAAGCTTTCTTT,CASSLPTGVGTEAFF
TRBD1,NA,TRBV13,TRBJ2-7,TGTGCCAGCAGCTCGTACCGGGACAGGGGCTACGAGCAGTACTTC,CASSSYRDRGYEQYF
NA,NA,TRBV6-1,TRBJ2-1,TGTGCCAGCAGCGAAACGACACGATCCAACCACAATGAGCAGTTCTTC,CASSETTRSNHNEQFF
NA,many,TRBV5-1,TRBJ1-6,TGCGCCAGCAGCCGTTGGGACAATTCACCCCTCCACTTT,CASSRWDNSPLHF
NA,NA,TRBV6-1,TRBJ1-1,TGTGCCAGCAGTGATGGGTTCCGTGGCACTGAAGCTTTCTTT,CASSDGFRGTEAFF
NA,NA,TRBV28,TRBJ1-1,TGTGCCAGCAGTTTTTCACGGGGTAACACTGAAGCTTTCTTT,CASSFSRGNTEAFF
NA,NA,TRBV13,TRBJ1-1,TGTGCCAGCAGCTTTTTAAGGTTCCCCCTACCCTTGGCTGAAGCTTTCTTT,CASSFLRFPLPLAEAFF
TRBD2,many,TRBV19,TRBJ2-7,TGTGCCAGTAGATACCTTAGCGGGGGAACCTACGAGCAGTACTTC,CASRYLSGGTYEQYF
NA,NA,TRBV10-3,TRBJ2-5,TGTGCCACAGCGGTCCAAGAGACCCAGTACTTC,CATAVQETQYF
TRBD2,NA,TRBV9,TRBJ2-7,TGTGCCAGCAGCGTAGAAGGCGTAGCGGGGGGCCCCTACGAGCAGTACTTC,CASSVEGVAGGPYEQYF
TRBD1,NA,TRBV19,TRBJ1-1,TGTGCCAGTAGTGACAGGGCGGAGAGCACTGAAGCTTTCTTT,CASSDRAESTEAFF
NA,NA,TRBV5-4,TRBJ2-7,TGTGCCAGCAGCCGGAACAGGGTAAACGAGCAGTACTTC,CASSRNRVNEQYF
TRBD1,NA,TRBV6-5,TRBJ2-1,TGTGCCAGCAGTCGGACAGGGCCCTTCTACAATGAGCAGTTCTTC,CASSRTGPFYNEQFF
NA,NA,TRBV7-2,TRBJ2-7,TGTGCCAGCAGCTTACAGGCGGTAGGGAACGAGCAGTACTTC,CASSLQAVGNEQYF
TRBD1,NA,TRBV27,TRBJ2-3,TGTGCCAGCAGTTTATCACAGGGGGCGCAGTATTTT,CASSLSQGAQYF
NA,few,TRBV19,TRBJ1-1,TGTGCCAGTAGTTCAGGGTTATTCACTGAAGCTTTCTTT,CASSSGLFTEAFF
NA,NA,TRBV5-1,TRBJ1-1,TGCGCCAGCAGCTTGGACCCCGCAGTGAACACTGAAGCTTTCTTT,CASSLDPAVNTEAFF
NA,NA,TRBV7-9,TRBJ1-1,TGTGCCAGCAGCCGGACCGGTGAGACTGAAGCTTTCTTT,CASSRTGETEAFF
TRBD2,many,TRBV7-7,TRBJ2-1,TGTGCTAGCAGCTCCGGACTAGCGGCGAATGAGCAGTTCTTC,CASSSGLAANEQFF
NA,few,TRBV7-5,TRBJ1-6,TGTGCCAGAAGCCTTTCGGGCGCACCCCTCCACTTT,CARSLSGAPLHF
TRBD2,NA,TRBV18,TRBJ2-6,TGTGCCAGCTCACTAGTTACTAGCGGGGCTGGGGCCAACGTCCTGACTTTC,CASSLVTSGAGANVLTF
NA,NA,TRBV5-1,TRBJ2-1,TGCGCCAGCAGCTCAGGACAGCCGAGCTCCTACAATGAGCAGTTCTTC,CASSSGQPSSYNEQFF
TRBD1,NA,TRBV13,TRBJ2-3,TGTGCCAGCAGCTTAAGCAGGGGGCTGGGTTCAATAGATACGCAGTATTTT,CASSLSRGLGSIDTQYF
TRBD2,few,TRBV7-2,TRBJ2-5,TGTGCCAGCAGCGGACTAGCGGGAGAGACCCAGTACTTC,CASSGLAGETQYF
TRBD1,few,TRBV7-9,TRBJ1-2,TGTGCCAGCAGCCGTTCCGACAGGGACATTGGCTACACCTTC,CASSRSDRDIGYTF
TRBD1,NA,TRBV7-2,TRBJ1-4,TGTGCCAGCAGCTTCAGACAGGGGGCGGAAAAACTGTTTTTT,CASSFRQGAEKLFF
TRBD1,NA,TRBV6-1,TRBJ1-5,TGTGCCAGCAGTGAAGTATATACAGGGGGACAGCCCCAGCATTTT,CASSEVYTGGQPQHF
NA,NA,TRBV7-3,TRBJ1-5,TGTGCCAGCAGCTTAAATCTTATCCGACTTCGGCCGGGACAGCCCCAGCATTTT,CASSLNLIRLRPGQPQHF
NA,NA,TRBV29-1,TRBJ1-1,TGCAGCGTCCTACGGGGGGCTGACACTGAAGCTTTCTTT,CSVLRGADTEAFF
NA,once,TRBV5-1,TRBJ2-5,TGCGCCAGCGGCGACGGAGGGTGGGAGACCCAGTACTTC,CASGDGGWETQYF
NA,NA,TRBV5-1,TRBJ2-3,TGCGCCAGCAGCTTGGGACAACTACAGCCCACAGATACGCAGTATTTT,CASSLGQLQPTDTQYF
TRBD2,NA,TRBV30,TRBJ2-3,TGTGCCTGGAGTGTACTAGCGGCTAGCACAGATACGCAGTATTTT,CAWSVLAASTDTQYF
NA,NA,TRBV18,TRBJ2-7,TGTGCCAGCTCACCGGGGAGGAACGAGCAGTACTTC,CASSPGRNEQYF
NA,NA,TRBV7-2,TRBJ1-2,TGTGCCAGCAGCTTAACTTTTTTACAGGGAAGTGAAGGCTACACCTTC,CASSLTFLQGSEGYTF
NA,NA,TRBV9,TRBJ1-1,TGTGCCAGCAGCGTAGAAGTAGGGGTTACTGAAGCTTTCTTT,CASSVEVGVTEAFF
TRBD2,NA,TRBV4-1,TRBJ2-3,TGCGCCAGCAGCCGAAATGGGGGGGGCACAGATACGCAGTATTTT,CASSRNGGGTDTQYF
TRBD1,NA,TRBV28,TRBJ1-5,TGTGCCAGCAGTCCTCGGACAGGGGCCTTCAATCAGCCCCAGCATTTT,CASSPRTGAFNQPQHF
NA,NA,TRBV23-1,TRBJ1-1,TGCGCCAGCAGGGACGAAGGACCGGATGAAGCTTTCTTT,CASRDEGPDEAFF
TRBD1,few,TRBV7-2,TRBJ2-2,TGTGCCAGCAGCTTAACCCTGACAGGGGCGAGCACCGGGGAGCTGTTTTTT,CASSLTLTGASTGELFF
TRBD2,NA,TRBV30,TRBJ2-5,TGTGCCTGGGGGGGAGGGCCCCAAGAGACCCAGTACTTC,CAWGGGPQETQYF
NA,NA,TRBV12-5,TRBJ1-1,TGTGCTAGTGGCCCAGACAGCGGGAACACTGAAGCTTTCTTT,CASGPDSGNTEAFF
TRBD2,many,TRBV14,TRBJ2-7,TGTGCCAGCAGCCAAGTAGGTAGCGGGAGCTACGAGCAGTACTTC,CASSQVGSGSYEQYF
NA,NA,TRBV29-1,TRBJ2-3,TGCAGCGCCCGGAGGGGGGCGCGGGGCACAGATACGCAGTATTTT,CSARRGARGTDTQYF
TRBD1,NA,TRBV2,TRBJ2-3,TGTGCCAGTTCCGCGGGACAGGTGCCAGATACGCAGTATTTT,CASSAGQVPDTQYF
NA,once,TRBV19,TRBJ1-5,TGTGCCAGTACAACGGGGGTCGGGAGCAATCAGCCCCAGCATTTT,CASTTGVGSNQPQHF
NA,NA,TRBV28,TRBJ1-5,TGTGCCAGCAATAGGGGAGGGAACAATCAGCCCCAGCATTTT,CASNRGGNNQPQHF